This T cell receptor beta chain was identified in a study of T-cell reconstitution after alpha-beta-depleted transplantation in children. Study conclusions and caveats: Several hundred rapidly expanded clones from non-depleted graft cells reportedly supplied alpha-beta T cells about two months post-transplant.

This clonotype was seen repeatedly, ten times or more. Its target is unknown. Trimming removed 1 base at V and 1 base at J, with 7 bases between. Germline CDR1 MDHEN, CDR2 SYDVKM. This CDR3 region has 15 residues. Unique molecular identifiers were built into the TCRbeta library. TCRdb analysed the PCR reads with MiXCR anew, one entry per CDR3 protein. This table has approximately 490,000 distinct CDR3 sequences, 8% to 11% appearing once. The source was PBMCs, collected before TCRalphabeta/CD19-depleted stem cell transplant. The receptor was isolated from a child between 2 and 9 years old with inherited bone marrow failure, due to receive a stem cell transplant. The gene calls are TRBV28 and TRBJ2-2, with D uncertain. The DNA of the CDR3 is TGTGCCAGCAGTTTATACTTCAAGAACACCGGGGAGCTGTTTTTT. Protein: CASSLYFKNTGELFF.